The rows below give T cell receptor beta chains drawn from one sample of a study of T-cell reconstitution after alpha-beta-depleted transplantation in children. One entry per CDR3 protein, called by TCRdb with MiXCR from the PCR reads. The sample includes some 450,000 distinct CDR3 sequences, about 40% of them seen just once. Material: PBMCs, obtained before TCRalphabeta/CD19-depleted stem cell transplant. All receptors derive from a girl aged 2 to 9 with aplastic anemia, due to receive a stem cell transplant. CDR3s include the opening cysteine and the closing phenylalanine or tryptophan. The D gene is left open where the match is weak. Clone size, where shown, is once, few, many, or a class for clones that have expanded.

CDR3 protein,CDR3 DNA,J gene,clone size,V gene,D gene
CSAPLAGGPGNEQFF,TGCAGCGCCCCTCTAGCGGGAGGGCCCGGCAATGAGCAGTTCTTC,TRBJ2-1,NA,TRBV29-1,TRBD2
CSASSTSFTYNEQFF,TGCAGTGCCTCTTCGACTAGCTTTACCTACAATGAGCAGTTCTTC,TRBJ2-1,NA,TRBV20-1,TRBD2
CASSLVPTDTQYF,TGTGCCAGCAGCCTCGTCCCAACAGATACGCAGTATTTT,TRBJ2-3,many,TRBV14,NA
CASSLFPAGGQETQYF,TGTGCCAGCAGCTTATTTCCAGCGGGTGGACAAGAGACCCAGTACTTC,TRBJ2-5,many,TRBV7-2,NA
CSASPPPSSYEQYF,TGCAGTGCTAGCCCCCCCCCGAGCTCCTACGAGCAGTACTTC,TRBJ2-7,NA,TRBV20-1,NA
CASSLDGLSSYNEQFF,TGTGCCAGCAGCTTGGACGGGTTATCATCCTACAATGAGCAGTTCTTC,TRBJ2-1,many,TRBV5-6,NA
CSVGVGGGRDTQYF,TGCAGCGTGGGGGTCGGGGGAGGCCGAGATACGCAGTATTTT,TRBJ2-3,NA,TRBV29-1,NA
CASSVGPNTGELFF,TGTGCCAGCAGCGTAGGACCTAACACCGGGGAGCTGTTTTTT,TRBJ2-2,NA,TRBV9,NA
CASRGYGNTGELFF,TGCGCCAGCAGGGGATACGGGAACACCGGGGAGCTGTTTTTT,TRBJ2-2,many,TRBV5-1,NA
CSARGQREGPYNEQSF,TGCAGTGCTAGAGGTCAGCGGGAGGGGCCCTACAATGAGCAGTCCTTC,TRBJ2-1,once,TRBV20-1,TRBD2
CASRPGTSKNIQYF,TGTGCCAGCAGACCCGGGACAAGTAAAAACATTCAGTACTTC,TRBJ2-4,once,TRBV6-1,NA
CASSLPLRQGAYEQYF,TGTGCCAGCAGCTTGCCCCTAAGACAGGGGGCCTACGAGCAGTACTTC,TRBJ2-7,NA,TRBV5-5,TRBD1
CASSPYVDRGHGYTF,TGTGCCAGCAGCCCGTACGTCGACAGGGGGCATGGCTACACCTTC,TRBJ1-2,NA,TRBV7-2,TRBD1
CASSLGARGNSPLHF,TGTGCCAGCAGCTTGGGGGCCAGGGGAAATTCACCCCTCCACTTT,TRBJ1-6,many,TRBV5-6,NA
CASSVLGLAGLRDTGELFF,TGTGCCAGCAGCGTACTAGGACTAGCGGGCCTTCGGGACACCGGGGAGCTGTTTTTT,TRBJ2-2,NA,TRBV9,TRBD2
CASSLEHLASKITYEQYF,TGCGCCAGCAGCTTGGAACACCTAGCGAGCAAGATAACCTACGAGCAGTACTTC,TRBJ2-7,few,TRBV5-1,NA
CASSRLGFGTDTQYF,TGTGCCAGCAGCCGACTTGGGTTCGGCACAGATACGCAGTATTTT,TRBJ2-3,NA,TRBV14,NA
CSGGQAYYEQYF,TGCAGCGGAGGACAGGCTTACTACGAGCAGTACTTC,TRBJ2-7,NA,TRBV29-1,TRBD1
CASSLPVAGSYEQYF,TGTGCCAGCAGCTTACCGGTAGCGGGTTCCTACGAGCAGTACTTC,TRBJ2-7,NA,TRBV7-9,TRBD2
CAWSVGGDIQYF,TGTGCCTGGAGTGTCGGGGGGGACATTCAGTACTTC,TRBJ2-4,once,TRBV30,TRBD2
CATSTDVEDEQYF,TGTGCCACCAGCACAGATGTAGAGGACGAGCAGTACTTC,TRBJ2-7,NA,TRBV15,NA
CASKSTGETQYF,TGTGCCAGCAAGTCGACTGGAGAGACCCAGTACTTC,TRBJ2-5,NA,TRBV6-5,NA
CASSLRVTNTEAFF,TGTGCCAGCAGTTTGAGGGTAACGAACACTGAAGCTTTCTTT,TRBJ1-1,few,TRBV28,NA
CASSLTPIAGGGTAGELFF,TGTGCCAGCAGCTTAACCCCCATAGCGGGGGGGGGCACGGCCGGGGAGCTGTTTTTT,TRBJ2-2,NA,TRBV7-6,TRBD2
CASSSDRVDGYTF,TGTGCCAGCAGCTCAGACAGGGTTGACGGCTACACCTTC,TRBJ1-2,NA,TRBV7-9,TRBD1
CASSKTAYTNYEQYF,TGTGCCAGCAGCAAGACAGCTTATACAAACTACGAGCAGTACTTC,TRBJ2-7,NA,TRBV21-1,NA
CASSFPTSGDTGANVLTF,TGCGCCAGCAGCTTTCCGACTAGCGGGGACACTGGGGCCAACGTCCTGACTTTC,TRBJ2-6,NA,TRBV5-1,TRBD2
CASSQRTGDQPQHF,TGTGCCAGCAGCCAACGGACAGGGGATCAGCCCCAGCATTTT,TRBJ1-5,many,TRBV7-2,TRBD1
CASSLHKGGSYNEQSF,TGTGCCAGCAGTTTACATAAGGGAGGCTCCTACAATGAGCAGTCCTTC,TRBJ2-1,NA,TRBV28,NA
CASSSSGYTEAFF,TGTGCCAGCAGCTCTTCCGGGTACACTGAAGCTTTCTTT,TRBJ1-1,many,TRBV7-3,NA
CASGSLDTQYF,TGTGCCAGCGGTTCCCTAGATACGCAGTATTTT,TRBJ2-3,many,TRBV12-3/TRBV12-4,NA
CASSLTGEIKPEAFF,TGTGCCAGCAGTCTGACAGGGGAGATAAAGCCTGAAGCTTTCTTT,TRBJ1-1,NA,TRBV6-1,TRBD1
CASSIRRDHYNEQFF,TGTGCCAGCAGTATTCGGCGGGACCACTACAATGAGCAGTTCTTC,TRBJ2-1,NA,TRBV6-1,NA
CSARDQETQYF,TGCAGTGCTAGAGACCAAGAGACCCAGTACTTC,TRBJ2-5,many,TRBV20-1,NA
CASRTGTSGIGTDTQYF,TGCGCCAGCAGAACCGGGACTAGCGGGATTGGGACAGATACGCAGTATTTT,TRBJ2-3,NA,TRBV5-1,TRBD2
CASSLVGTPSPYANYGYTF,TGTGCCAGCAGCTTGGTAGGGACACCTTCCCCTTATGCTAACTATGGCTACACCTTC,TRBJ1-2,once,TRBV7-3,NA
CSAKHSSGNTIYF,TGCAGTGCTAAACACAGCTCTGGAAACACCATATATTTT,TRBJ1-3,once,TRBV20-1,NA
CASSLERLAKSSTDTQYF,TGTGCCAGCAGCTTAGAAAGACTAGCGAAATCTAGCACAGATACGCAGTATTTT,TRBJ2-3,many,TRBV11-2,TRBD2
CASSLAGGGEGKQYF,TGCGCCAGCAGCTTGGCCGGCGGGGGTGAAGGCAAGCAGTACTTC,TRBJ2-7,NA,TRBV5-1,TRBD2
CASRDGSTDTQYF,TGCGCCAGCAGGGACGGAAGCACAGATACGCAGTATTTT,TRBJ2-3,NA,TRBV5-1,NA
CSARLSEWADTQYF,TGCAGTGCTAGATTGTCTGAGTGGGCAGATACGCAGTATTTT,TRBJ2-3,few,TRBV20-1,NA
CASSFGHTDTQYF,TGTGCCAGCAGCTTCGGCCATACAGATACGCAGTATTTT,TRBJ2-3,many,TRBV7-9,NA
CASQLGWQPYEQYF,TGTGCCAGCCAGCTTGGATGGCAGCCCTACGAGCAGTACTTC,TRBJ2-7,NA,TRBV5-5,NA
CSVEDSPAGLFADEQFF,TGCAGCGTTGAAGATTCACCGGCAGGTTTGTTCGCGGATGAGCAGTTCTTC,TRBJ2-1,few,TRBV29-1,NA
CASSQESITDTQYF,TGTGCCAGCAGCCAAGAATCGATAACAGATACGCAGTATTTT,TRBJ2-3,many,TRBV3-1,NA
CASSLRGASLYEQYF,TGTGCCAGCAGCCTTCGGGGGGCCTCCCTCTACGAGCAGTACTTC,TRBJ2-7,few,TRBV7-6,NA
CASSQAREGLAGDSYNEQFF,TGTGCCAGCAGCCAAGCGCGCGAAGGACTAGCGGGGGACTCCTACAATGAGCAGTTCTTC,TRBJ2-1,NA,TRBV4-2,TRBD2
CASSPQRAGETQYF,TGTGCCAGCAGCCCCCAGCGGGCAGGGGAGACCCAGTACTTC,TRBJ2-5,NA,TRBV7-6,NA
CAISERRTGDTGELFF,TGTGCCATCAGTGAGAGGAGGACAGGGGACACCGGGGAGCTGTTTTTT,TRBJ2-2,NA,TRBV10-3,TRBD1
CASSVSQGGYEQYF,TGTGCCAGCAGCGTCTCGCAGGGGGGCTACGAGCAGTACTTC,TRBJ2-7,few,TRBV7-9,NA
CASSPLREEQYF,TGCGCCAGCAGCCCCCTTCGGGAGGAGCAGTACTTC,TRBJ2-7,many,TRBV5-1,NA
CASSSARGSPSTDTQYF,TGTGCCAGCAGCTCGGCACGAGGATCCCCTAGCACAGATACGCAGTATTTT,TRBJ2-3,NA,TRBV7-8,NA
CASSPWDSSDTQYF,TGTGCCAGCAGCCCCTGGGACTCCTCAGATACGCAGTATTTT,TRBJ2-3,NA,TRBV3-1,NA
CASSRPSAGRGTEAFF,TGTGCCAGCAGTCGACCCTCAGCGGGACGGGGAACTGAAGCTTTCTTT,TRBJ1-1,few,TRBV12-3/TRBV12-4,NA